This T cell receptor beta chain was captured in a study of cytomegalovirus exposure and HLA in healthy donors. Points from the study as a whole: A link between a missense DCLRE1C variant and TCR beta V- and J-gene trimming emerged from a later analysis.

A multiplex PCR was run with 60 Vbeta primers and 13 Jbeta primers. Generated by immunoSEQ multiplex PCR, the TCRdb table keeps only in-frame clones and is missing some. This sample carries some 210,000 clones, about four fifths of them seen once, and the ten largest clones take approximately 10%. Points on this clone: Its antigen is unidentified.

The CDR3 is made up of 13 amino acids. The receptor comes from a woman between 50 and 59 years old in good health and CMV-seropositive. Sequenced: PBMCs. The rearrangement joins TRBV21-1 to TRBJ2-7; the table's D call of TRBD1 was not tested on the DNA. TRBV21-1 has pseudogene status. This chain's CDR3 is CASTQTGFGEQYF. The DNA of the CDR3 is TGTGCCAGCACCCAGACAGGGTTCGGCGAGCAGTACTTC.